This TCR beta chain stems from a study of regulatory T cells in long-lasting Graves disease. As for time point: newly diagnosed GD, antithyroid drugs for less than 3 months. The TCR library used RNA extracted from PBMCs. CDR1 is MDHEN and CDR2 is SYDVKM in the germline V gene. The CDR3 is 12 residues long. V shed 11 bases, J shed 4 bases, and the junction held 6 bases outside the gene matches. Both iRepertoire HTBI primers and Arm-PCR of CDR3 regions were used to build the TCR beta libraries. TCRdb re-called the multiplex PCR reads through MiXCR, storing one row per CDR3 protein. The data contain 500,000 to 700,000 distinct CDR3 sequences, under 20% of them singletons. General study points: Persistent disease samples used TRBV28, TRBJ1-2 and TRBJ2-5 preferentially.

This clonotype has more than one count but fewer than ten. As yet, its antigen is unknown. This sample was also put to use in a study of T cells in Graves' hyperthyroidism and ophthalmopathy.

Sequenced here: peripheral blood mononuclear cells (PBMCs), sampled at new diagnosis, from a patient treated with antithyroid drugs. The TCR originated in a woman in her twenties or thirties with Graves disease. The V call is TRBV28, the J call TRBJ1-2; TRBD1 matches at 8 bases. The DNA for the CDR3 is TGTGCCGGATCCGGGACAGGCTATGGCTACACCTTC. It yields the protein CAGSGTGYGYTF.